This T cell receptor beta chain was retrieved from a study of glioma-infiltrating T cells. Amplification of TCR alpha and beta CDR3 regions from RNA used iRepertoire nested multiplex PCR. Tissue mRNA or PBMC total RNA, 100-400 ng, went into one-step reverse transcription and amplification. TCRdb re-derived calls from the multiplex PCR reads in MiXCR, one entry per CDR3 protein. The sample lists approximately 90,000 distinct CDR3 sequences; roughly 23% were seen once. V gave up 0 bases and J gave up 3 bases, with 12 bases separating them. Germline CDR1 MGHRA, CDR2 YSYEKL. The CDR3 extends over 15 amino acids. Study-level findings and limits: Tissue-blood divergence was below expectation in non-neoplastic patients, above in gliomas. CDR3 overlap between tissue and blood was very small.

Judged by abundance, this clonotype is medium-sized. What it binds is not known. Sequenced material: glioma tissue, nonneoplastic brain tissue, or PBMCs (not recorded which). The source of this sequence is a human donor with low-grade glioma or glioblastoma, undergoing nonglioma brain surgery, or in good health (not recorded which). The chain uses TRBV4-1 and TRBJ2-7; unclear D gene. The CDR3 loop is CASSQDSGGYYEQYF. CDR3 in DNA: TGCGCCAGCAGCCAAGATTCCGGCGGCTACTACGAGCAGTACTTC.